This record concerns one TCR beta chain sequence. Residents of around 24 US areas, aged 18 to 89 years, made up the participants. The sample comes from a study of blood T cell repertoires in COVID-19. Study-wide context: The cDNA or gDNA used as material had been derived from T cells, B-cell-depleted T cells, or PBMCs.

Trimming took 4 bases from V and 5 from J; bases not matched to a gene: 13. The germline gives CDR1 MDHEN, CDR2 SYDVKM. This CDR3 has 16 residues. In the original analysis: Amplifying reference gene primers gave estimates of nucleated cell counts. Profiled with immunoSEQ multiplex PCR; TCRdb holds only in-frame clones, not every one. V and J calls and clone size are given by that table; D and trimming were obtained from the DNA. Of almost 400,000 clones detected, approximately 90% appear once; the ten largest clones hold more than 0.85%. The gene calls are TRBV28 and TRBJ2-5, with TRBD2 matching over 7 bases. The source is a woman aged 25 to 39 with acute COVID-19. The specimen sequenced was PBMCs or T cells enriched from blood (not recorded which). This chain's CDR3 is CASSSGTLAGSETQYF. The DNA for the CDR3 is TGTGCCAGCAGTTCAGGAACCTTAGCGGGTTCGGAGACCCAGTACTTC.